Detailed here is one T cell receptor beta chain. The antigen is not known. These data come from a study of shared clonotypes between healthy human individuals. Study-wide points: Memory subsets generally showed lower estimated richness than naive subsets. Non-shared clonotypes showed lower generation probabilities than clonotypes common to all four donors.

Germline CDR1 reads LNHNV; CDR2 reads YYDKDF (reference sequence). V lost 3 bases to trimming and J lost 4 bases, with 10 bases between them. The CDR3 covers 14 residues. Assay: immunoSEQ multiplex PCR; the TCRdb copy retains only in-frame clones and omits some. Of 2 million to 2.5 million clones listed, 80% to 95% are singletons. HIV-negative, healthy adults without recent acute infections or vaccinations were the donors. The study drew all its donors from Caucasian adults living in Nashville, Tennessee. This TCR came from a man between 18 and 29 years old in good health. Some clones in this sample may be carry-over from other donors' samples. This chain uses TRBV15 with TRBJ1-5; a possible D gene is TRBD1 (6 bases). The material sequenced was naive CD4+ T cells from PBMCs. Subset noted: CD45RA+ positively selected. This CDR3 is CATSRDSRNQPQHF. In nucleotides, the CDR3 is TGTGCCACCAGCAGGGACAGTCGGAATCAGCCCCAGCATTTT.